Described below is a single TCR beta chain sequence and its context. As the sequencing template, cDNA was produced by extracting RNA and reverse transcribing it. This table comes from immunoSEQ multiplex PCR, and its TCRdb copy is limited to in-frame clones, with some not included. Among over 100,000 clones listed, about 50% were seen once. This sample stems from a study of CD8+ T cells in alopecia areata. Germline V gene data show CDR1 as LNHNV and CDR2 as YYDKDF (reference sequence). CDR3 length equals 15 residues. With V trimmed by 5 bases and J by 5 bases, 8 bases remained unmatched. This TCR was sampled from a human donor with alopecia areata. The starting material was CD8+ T cells sorted from blood, obtained at week 0. The gene calls are TRBV15 and TRBJ1-5, with 8 bases matching TRBD1. The CDR3 here is CATSPRTGRDQPQHF. CDR3 DNA sequence: TGTGCCACCAGCCCACGGACAGGGAGGGATCAGCCCCAGCATTTT.